This T cell receptor beta chain emerged from a study of OX40 agonist ivuxolimab in advanced cancers. Germline V lookup: CDR1 LNHDA, CDR2 SQIVND (reference sequence). The V gene end was trimmed by 6 bases and the J gene end by 4 bases; junction bases not matched to a gene: 9. The CDR3 is 15 residues long. Study outcomes and limitations: Averaging showed that CD8+ T cells had more expanded clones than CD4+ did.

About this clone itself: Its antigen is as yet unknown.

The assay was immunoSEQ multiplex PCR, and TCRdb's table has in-frame clones only and misses some. The table includes roughly 61,000 clones, about 88% detected once. Sequenced material: CD4+ or CD8+ T cells sorted from blood, taken in a trial of the OX40 agonist ivuxolimab. The rearrangement uses TRBV19 and TRBJ1-5; 7 bases match TRBD1. This receptor was taken from an adult with an advanced solid tumor such as melanoma, head and neck, liver or kidney cancer. CDR3 in amino acids: CASSHTGVRNQPQHF. DNA for the CDR3: TGTGCCAGTAGCCACACAGGGGTTAGAAATCAGCCCCAGCATTTT.